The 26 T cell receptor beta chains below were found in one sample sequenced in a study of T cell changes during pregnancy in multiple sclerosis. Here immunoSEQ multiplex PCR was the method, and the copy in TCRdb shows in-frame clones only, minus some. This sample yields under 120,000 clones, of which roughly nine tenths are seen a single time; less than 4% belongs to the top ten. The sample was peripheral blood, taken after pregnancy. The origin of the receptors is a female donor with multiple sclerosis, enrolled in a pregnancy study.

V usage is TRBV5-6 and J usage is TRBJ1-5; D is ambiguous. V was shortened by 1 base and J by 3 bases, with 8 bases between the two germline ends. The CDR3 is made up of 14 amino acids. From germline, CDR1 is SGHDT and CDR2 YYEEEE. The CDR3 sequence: CASSLLQANQPQHF. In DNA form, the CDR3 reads TGTGCCAGCAGCTTGCTGCAGGCCAATCAGCCCCAGCATTTT.

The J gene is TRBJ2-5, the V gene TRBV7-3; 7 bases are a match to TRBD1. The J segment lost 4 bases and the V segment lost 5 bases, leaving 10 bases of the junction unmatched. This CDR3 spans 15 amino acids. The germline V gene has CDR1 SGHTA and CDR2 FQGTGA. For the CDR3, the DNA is TGTGCCAGCAGCCCCACAGGGGCCACGAGAGAGACCCAGTACTTC. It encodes CASSPTGATRETQYF.

CDR3 DNA: TGCGCCAGCAGTGATTGGCCCAGGAACACTGAAGCTTTCTTT. It yields the protein CASSDWPRNTEAFF. The chain combines TRBV10-2 with TRBJ1-1; the D is unclear. The germline V gene encodes CDR1 WSHSY and CDR2 SAAADI. V shed 3 bases and J shed 1 base, with 9 bases lying between them. This CDR3 is built from 14 residues.

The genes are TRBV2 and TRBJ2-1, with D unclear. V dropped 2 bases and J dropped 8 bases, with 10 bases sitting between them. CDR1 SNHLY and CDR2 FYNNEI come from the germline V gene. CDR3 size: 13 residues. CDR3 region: CASSEPPVYEQFF. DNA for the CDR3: TGTGCCAGCAGTGAACCCCCAGTGTATGAGCAGTTCTTC.

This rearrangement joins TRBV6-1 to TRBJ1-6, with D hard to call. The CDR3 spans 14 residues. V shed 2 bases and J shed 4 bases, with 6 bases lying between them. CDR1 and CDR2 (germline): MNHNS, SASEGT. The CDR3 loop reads CASSETAYNSPLHF. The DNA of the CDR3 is TGTGCCAGCAGTGAAACTGCGTATAATTCACCCCTCCACTTT.

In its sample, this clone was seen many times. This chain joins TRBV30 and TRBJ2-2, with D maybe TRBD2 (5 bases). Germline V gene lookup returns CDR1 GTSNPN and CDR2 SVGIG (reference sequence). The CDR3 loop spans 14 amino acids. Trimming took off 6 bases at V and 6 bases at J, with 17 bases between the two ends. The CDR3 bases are TGTGCCTGCCGCGGTGTCGGGGAGTCCGGGGAGCTGTTTTTT. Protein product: CACRGVGESGELFF. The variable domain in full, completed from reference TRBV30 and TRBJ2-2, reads SQTIHQWPATLVQPVGSPLSLECTVEGTSNPNLYWYRQAAGRGLQLLFYSVGIGQISSEVPQNLSASRPQDRQFILSSKKLLLSDSGFYLCACRGVGESGELFFGEGSRLTVL.

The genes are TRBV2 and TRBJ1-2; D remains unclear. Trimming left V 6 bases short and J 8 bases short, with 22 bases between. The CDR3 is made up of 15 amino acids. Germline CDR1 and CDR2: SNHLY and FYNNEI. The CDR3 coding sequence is TGTGCCAGCAGCGGGGTCCTTGGAAGGGATCAGGGCTACACCTTC. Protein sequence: CASSGVLGRDQGYTF. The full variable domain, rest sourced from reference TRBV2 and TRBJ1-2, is EPEVTQTPSHQVTQMGQEVILRCVPISNHLYFYWYRQILGQKVEFLVSFYNNEISEKSEIFDDQFSVERPDGSNFTLKIRSTKLEDSAMYFCASSGVLGRDQGYTFGSGTRLTVV.

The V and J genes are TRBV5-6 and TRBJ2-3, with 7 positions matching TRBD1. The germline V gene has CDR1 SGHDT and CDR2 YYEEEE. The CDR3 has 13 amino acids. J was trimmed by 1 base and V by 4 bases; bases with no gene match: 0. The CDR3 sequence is CASSQGGTDTQYF. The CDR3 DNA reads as TGTGCCAGCAGCCAGGGGGGCACAGATACGCAGTATTTT.

The CDR3 DNA reads TGTGCCAGCAGCTTAGATCTTGTGGGGGGGCGCACCGGGGAGCTGTTTTTT. Protein sequence: CASSLDLVGGRTGELFF. The rearrangement joins TRBV11-2 to TRBJ1-3, with a tentative D call TRBD2 (7 bases). The DNA end lines up better with TRBJ2-2; the J call may be wrong. Germline V lookup: CDR1 SGHAT, CDR2 FQNNGV. The CDR3 is 17 residues long.

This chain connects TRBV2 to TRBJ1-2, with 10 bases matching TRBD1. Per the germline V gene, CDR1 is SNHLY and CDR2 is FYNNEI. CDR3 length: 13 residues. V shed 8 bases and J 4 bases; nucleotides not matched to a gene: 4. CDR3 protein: CASQGQGGYGYTF. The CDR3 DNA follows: TGTGCCAGCCAAGGACAGGGGGGCTATGGCTACACCTTC.

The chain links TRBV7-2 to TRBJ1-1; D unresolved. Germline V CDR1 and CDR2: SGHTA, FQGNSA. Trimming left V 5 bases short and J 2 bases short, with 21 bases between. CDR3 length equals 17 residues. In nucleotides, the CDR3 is TGTGCCAGCAGCACCCCACCACCGGGAGGGTTTAACACTGAAGCTTTCTTT. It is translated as CASSTPPPGGFNTEAFF.

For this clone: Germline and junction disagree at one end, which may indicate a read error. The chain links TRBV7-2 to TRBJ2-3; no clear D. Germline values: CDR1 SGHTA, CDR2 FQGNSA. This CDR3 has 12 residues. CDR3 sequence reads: CASGLYLDTQYF. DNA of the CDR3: TGTGCCAGCGGCTTATACTTAGATACGCAGTATTTT.

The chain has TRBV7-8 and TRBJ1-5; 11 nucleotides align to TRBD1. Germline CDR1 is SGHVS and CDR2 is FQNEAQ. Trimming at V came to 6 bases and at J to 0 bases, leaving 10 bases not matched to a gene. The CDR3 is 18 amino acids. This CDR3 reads CASRLGQGGYYSNQPQHF. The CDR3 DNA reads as TGTGCCAGCAGGCTGGGACAGGGGGGATACTATAGCAATCAGCCCCAGCATTTT.

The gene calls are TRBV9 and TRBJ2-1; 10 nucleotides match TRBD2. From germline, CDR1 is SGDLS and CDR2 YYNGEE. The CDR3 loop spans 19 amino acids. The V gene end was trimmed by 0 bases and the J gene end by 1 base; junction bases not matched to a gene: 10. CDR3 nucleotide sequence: TGTGCCAGCAGCGTAGATCTAGCGGGGGCTCCCCCGTCCTACAATGAGCAGTTCTTC. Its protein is CASSVDLAGAPPSYNEQFF.

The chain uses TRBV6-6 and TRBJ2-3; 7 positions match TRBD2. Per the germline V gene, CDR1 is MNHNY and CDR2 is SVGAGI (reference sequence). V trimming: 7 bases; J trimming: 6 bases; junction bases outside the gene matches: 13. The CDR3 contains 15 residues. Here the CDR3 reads CASTLTSAHQDTQYF. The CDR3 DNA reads TGTGCCAGCACCTTAACTAGCGCCCATCAGGATACGCAGTATTTT.

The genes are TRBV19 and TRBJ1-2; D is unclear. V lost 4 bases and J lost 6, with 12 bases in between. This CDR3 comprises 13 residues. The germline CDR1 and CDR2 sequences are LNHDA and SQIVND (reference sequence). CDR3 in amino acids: CASSSIRYDGYTF. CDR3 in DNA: TGTGCCAGTAGTAGCATTCGCTATGATGGCTACACCTTC.

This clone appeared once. The CDR3 loop reads CASSQDPVVQKNTEAFF. Here the CDR3 DNA reads TGTGCCAGCAGCCAAGATCCGGTGGTACAGAAGAACACTGAAGCTTTCTTT. The J gene is TRBJ1-1, the V gene TRBV4-2; D remains unclear. This CDR3 comprises 17 residues. Germline CDR1 and CDR2: LGHNA and YNFKEQ. V was pared by 0 bases and J by 1 base, with 15 bases between.

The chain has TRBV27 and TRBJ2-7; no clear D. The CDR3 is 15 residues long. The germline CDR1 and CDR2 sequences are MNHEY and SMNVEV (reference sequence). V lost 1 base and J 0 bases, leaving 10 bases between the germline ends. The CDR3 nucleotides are TGTGCCAGCAGTTTATACCAGGAAAGCTCCTACGAGCAGTACTTC. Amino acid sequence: CASSLYQESSYEQYF.

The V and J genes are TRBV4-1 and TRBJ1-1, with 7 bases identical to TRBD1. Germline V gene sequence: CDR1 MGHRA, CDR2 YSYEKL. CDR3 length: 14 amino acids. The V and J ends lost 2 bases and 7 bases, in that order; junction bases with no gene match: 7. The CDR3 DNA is TGCGCCAGCAGCCAAACCGGGACAGAAGTTGAAGCTTTCTTT. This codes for CASSQTGTEVEAFF.

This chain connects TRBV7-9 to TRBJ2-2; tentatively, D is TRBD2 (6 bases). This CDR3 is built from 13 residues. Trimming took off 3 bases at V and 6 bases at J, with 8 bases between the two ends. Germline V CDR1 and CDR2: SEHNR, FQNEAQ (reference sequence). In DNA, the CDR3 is TGTGCCAGCAGCTTCGGCGGGGCCGGGGAGCTGTTTTTT. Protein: CASSFGGAGELFF.

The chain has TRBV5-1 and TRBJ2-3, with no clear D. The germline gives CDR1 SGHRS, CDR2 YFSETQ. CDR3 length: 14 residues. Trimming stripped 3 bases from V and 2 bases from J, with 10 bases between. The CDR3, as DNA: TGCGCCAGCAGCTCTAAAGCCGACACAGATACGCAGTATTTT. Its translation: CASSSKADTDTQYF.

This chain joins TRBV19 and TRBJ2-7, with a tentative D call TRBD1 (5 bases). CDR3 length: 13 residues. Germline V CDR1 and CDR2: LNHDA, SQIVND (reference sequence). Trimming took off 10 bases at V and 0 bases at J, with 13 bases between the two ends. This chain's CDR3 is CATRQKSSYEQYF. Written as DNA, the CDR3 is TGTGCCACACGACAGAAGAGCTCCTACGAGCAGTACTTC.

This chain's CDR3 is CASSLAGHLNYGYTF. Here the CDR3 DNA reads TGTGCCAGCAGCTTAGCCGGACATCTTAACTATGGCTACACCTTC. The chain employs TRBV11-2 and TRBJ1-2, with D possibly TRBD1 on 5 matching bases. Trimming removed 1 base at V and 1 base at J, with 10 bases between. The CDR3 totals 15 residues. Germline V gene sequence: CDR1 SGHAT, CDR2 FQNNGV.

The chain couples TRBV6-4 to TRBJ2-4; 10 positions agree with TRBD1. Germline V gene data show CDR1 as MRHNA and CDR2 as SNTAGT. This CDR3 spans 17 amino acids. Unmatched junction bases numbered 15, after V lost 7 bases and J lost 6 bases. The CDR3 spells CASTVDRGSGLGNIQYF. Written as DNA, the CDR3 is TGTGCCAGCACAGTGGACAGGGGGTCTGGATTAGGAAACATTCAGTACTTC.

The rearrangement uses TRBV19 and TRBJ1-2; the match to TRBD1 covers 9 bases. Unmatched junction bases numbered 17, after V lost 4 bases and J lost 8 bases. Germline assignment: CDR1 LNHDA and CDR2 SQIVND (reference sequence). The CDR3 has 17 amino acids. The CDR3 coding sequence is TGTGCCAGTAGTAGCGGGAACTTGGGACAGGGCCCTATGGGCTACACCTTC. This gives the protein CASSSGNLGQGPMGYTF. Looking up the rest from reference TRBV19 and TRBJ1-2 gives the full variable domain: DGGITQSPKYLFRKEGQNVTLSCEQNLNHDAMYWYRQDPGQGLRLIYYSQIVNDFQKGDIAEGYSVSREKKESFPLTVTSAQKNPTAFYLCASSSGNLGQGPMGYTFGSGTRLTVV.

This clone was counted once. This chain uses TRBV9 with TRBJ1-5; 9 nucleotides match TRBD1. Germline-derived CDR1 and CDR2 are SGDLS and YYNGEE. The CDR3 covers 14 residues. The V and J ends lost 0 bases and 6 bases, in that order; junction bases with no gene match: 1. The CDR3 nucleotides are TGTGCCAGCAGCGTAGGGACAGGGGTTCAGCCCCAGCATTTT. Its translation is CASSVGTGVQPQHF.